The clone carrying this TCR beta chain was seen a handful of times. Looked up from germline, CDR1 is SEHNR and CDR2 is FQNEAQ (reference sequence). This CDR3 is 16 amino acids long. J gave up 8 bases and V 4 bases, and 13 bases lay outside the gene matches. These data belong to a study of molecular identifiers for immune sequencing clone quantification. TCRdb passed the PCR reads through MiXCR, listing each CDR3 protein once. Seen here are around 300,000 distinct CDR3 sequences, 24% observed once, and the top ten hold around 0.74%. The rearrangement joins TRBV7-9 to TRBJ1-4, with TRBD1 matching over 7 bases. Sequenced material: naive CD8+ T cells from blood, with Jurkat cell RNA spiked in. Subset of the sample: FACS-sorted CD8+CD4-CCR7+CD45RA+ naive T cells. This receptor was obtained from a human donor in good health. Some libraries in this study had Jurkat cell RNA spiked in. For the CDR3, the DNA is TGTGCCAGCAGCTACGGGACAGTACTCTCTTCGGAAAAACTGTTTTTT. Translating it yields CASSYGTVLSSEKLFF.